This is a list of T cell receptor beta chains from one sample in a study of technical replicates of blood from four donors. The protocol was immunoSEQ multiplex PCR, while the TCRdb copy is restricted to in-frame clones and leaves out a portion. The sample holds roughly 9,900 clones, about 94% seen once. Specimen: PBMCs. The source of these receptors is a human donor in good health. Each CDR3 is given with its conserved first and last residue. D genes are given only for firm matches. Some rows have no size entry. The others give once, few or many, or a class for an expanded clone.

D	size	V	J	DNA	CDR3
-	-	TRBV28	TRBJ2-1	TGTGCCAGCACCATAAGGGGCGAGCAGTTCTTC	CASTIRGEQFF
-	-	TRBV27	TRBJ2-5	TGTGCCAGCAGTAAAAACTCCGGCCAAGAGACCCAGTACTTC	CASSKNSGQETQYF
TRBD2	-	TRBV6-4	TRBJ2-3	TGTGCCAGCAGTGACAGGGAGGGAGGGCCGTGGAATACGCAGTATTTT	CASSDREGGPWNTQYF
TRBD1	-	TRBV23-1	TRBJ2-3	TGCGCCAGCAGTCAAGCCTTGAAGACAGGGGCTAGGACAGATACGCAGTATTTT	CASSQALKTGARTDTQYF
TRBD1	-	TRBV9	TRBJ2-1	TGTGCCAGCAGCCTCACAGGGGGCTCATCCTACAATGAGCAGTTCTTC	CASSLTGGSSYNEQFF
TRBD1	-	TRBV18	TRBJ1-5	TGTGCCAGCTCACCGAGGGACAGCAGCAATCAGCCCCAGCATTTT	CASSPRDSSNQPQHF
-	-	TRBV4-2	TRBJ2-7	TGTGCCAGCAGCCTCACATCGGGGGATAAGCAGTACTTC	CASSLTSGDKQYF
-	-	TRBV11-3	TRBJ2-3	TGTGCCAGCAGCTTAACCCGACTAGATACGCAGTATTTT	CASSLTRLDTQYF
-	once	TRBV19	TRBJ1-1	TGTGCCAGTAGCATATTGGAGGGTAACACTGAAGCTTTCTTT	CASSILEGNTEAFF
-	-	TRBV5-6	TRBJ2-7	TGTGCCAGCAGCTTGTTACGCGGGACCGATGCCTACGAGCAGTACTTC	CASSLLRGTDAYEQYF
TRBD2	-	TRBV5-1	TRBJ2-3	TGCGCCAGCAGCCGGGGGGGAGAGACAGATACGCAGTATTTT	CASSRGGETDTQYF
-	-	TRBV30	TRBJ1-2	TGTGCCTGGAGTGTTTCATCAGGGAACTATGGCTACACCTTC	CAWSVSSGNYGYTF
TRBD1	few	TRBV5-1	TRBJ2-3	TGCGCCAGCAGCCTTGGACAGGGGGCCTCCTCAGATACGCAGTATTTT	CASSLGQGASSDTQYF
TRBD1	-	TRBV27	TRBJ2-2	TGTGCCAGCAGTTTGCAAACAGGGGGCCCTGTCACCGGGGAGCTGTTTTTT	CASSLQTGGPVTGELFF
TRBD2	-	TRBV18	TRBJ2-1	TGTGCCAGCTCACCACAGGGGAGGGAGGCTTACTACAATGAGCAGTTCTTC	CASSPQGREAYYNEQFF
-	-	TRBV6-1	TRBJ1-5	TGTGCCAGCAGGTTAGCAAATCAGCCCCAGCATTTT	CASRLANQPQHF
TRBD1	-	TRBV28	TRBJ2-1	TGTGCCAGCAGCCCGGGACAGGGTGATGAGCAGTTCTTC	CASSPGQGDEQFF
-	-	TRBV7-9	TRBJ2-6	TGTGCCAGCAGCCGAGGGCAGGGGACCTCTGGGGCCAACGTCCTGACTTTC	CASSRGQGTSGANVLTF
-	-	TRBV5-1	TRBJ1-5	TGCGCCAGCAGCAAGGACACTAGCAATCAGCCCCAGCATTTT	CASSKDTSNQPQHF
TRBD2	-	TRBV5-1	TRBJ2-1	TGCGCCAGCAGCCCGGGACTAGCGGGAGGCAGTGAGCAGTTCTTC	CASSPGLAGGSEQFF
TRBD1	-	TRBV11-2	TRBJ1-4	TGTGCCAGCAGCTTGACAGGGTTGGAAAAACTGTTTTTT	CASSLTGLEKLFF
-	-	TRBV6-1	TRBJ1-5	TGTGCCAGCAGTGTCTCGGGGGGCAATCAGCCCCAGCATTTT	CASSVSGGNQPQHF
-	-	TRBV14	TRBJ2-7	TGTGCCAGCAGCCAAGAGGTACTAGGCTACGAGCAGTACTTC	CASSQEVLGYEQYF
-	-	TRBV18	TRBJ1-2	TGTGCCAGCTCACCACTAGGGGATGGCTACACCTTC	CASSPLGDGYTF
-	-	TRBV15	TRBJ2-7	TGTGCCACCAGCAGTGACGGGTCCACCGAGCAGTACTTC	CATSSDGSTEQYF
-	-	TRBV28	TRBJ2-3	TGTGCCAGCAGTGCTTCGGAGGAGGAGGGCACAGATACGCAGTATTTT	CASSASEEEGTDTQYF
TRBD1	-	TRBV7-2	TRBJ2-1	TGTGCCAGCAGCTATACCCGGCACAGGGGCGGGAATGAGCAGTTCTTC	CASSYTRHRGGNEQFF
-	-	TRBV6-1	TRBJ2-1	TGTGCCAGCAGTTTACCGGGACGCGGGGACGATGAGCAGTTCTTC	CASSLPGRGDDEQFF
-	-	TRBV18	TRBJ1-2	TGTGCCAGCTCACCAACACCACAGGATTCGCGTGGCTACACCTTC	CASSPTPQDSRGYTF
TRBD1	-	TRBV28	TRBJ2-1	TGTGCCAGCAGACCGGGACAGTCATACAATGAGCAGTTCTTC	CASRPGQSYNEQFF
TRBD1	-	TRBV19	TRBJ2-6	TGTGCCAGTAGTTTTGGACAGGGGGCTGGGGCCAACGTCCTGACTTTC	CASSFGQGAGANVLTF
-	-	TRBV10-2	TRBJ1-2	TGCGCCAGCAGTGAGCAGGGCATGCACTACACCTTC	CASSEQGMHYTF
TRBD2	-	TRBV7-9	TRBJ2-1	TGTGCCAGCCGAGGGACTAGCGGGACCAATGAGCAGTTCTTC	CASRGTSGTNEQFF
-	-	TRBV29-1	TRBJ1-1	TGCAGCGTTGAAGGGGGCATGAACACTGAAGCTTTCTTT	CSVEGGMNTEAFF
-	-	TRBV6-5	TRBJ1-1	TGTGCCAGCAGTTACAATGACGGGACTGAAGCTTTCTTT	CASSYNDGTEAFF
TRBD2	-	TRBV5-1	TRBJ2-7	TGCGCCAGCAGCTTAAGCGGGAGGGCCTACGAGCAGTACTTC	CASSLSGRAYEQYF
-	-	TRBV2	TRBJ1-3	TGTGCCAGCGGAGGAACTGGAAACACCATATATTTT	CASGGTGNTIYF
-	-	TRBV30	TRBJ1-2	TGTGCCTGGAGGACGCAGGGGTTTCGGAGTAACTATGGCTACACCTTC	CAWRTQGFRSNYGYTF
-	few	TRBV5-8	TRBJ2-4	TGTGCCAGCAGTTTCCCTCAGGGCTTCGACATTCAGTACTTC	CASSFPQGFDIQYF
-	-	TRBV5-1	TRBJ2-7	TGCGCCAGCAGCTTGGACAGGGTTTACGAGCAGTACTTC	CASSLDRVYEQYF
-	-	TRBV6-1	TRBJ2-7	TGTGCCAGCAGTGTACAGGGCTACGAGCAGTACTTC	CASSVQGYEQYF
TRBD2	-	TRBV4-1	TRBJ2-3	TGCGCCAGCAGCCAAGATCTGACTAGCGGGAGTGGACGGGGAGATACGCAGTATTTT	CASSQDLTSGSGRGDTQYF
-	-	TRBV6-1	TRBJ2-7	TGTGCCAGCAGGCGGGCAGACGAGCAGTACTTC	CASRRADEQYF
TRBD1	-	TRBV5-1	TRBJ1-4	TGCGCCAGCAGCTTTGGACAGGGAGGTGAAAAACTGTTTTTT	CASSFGQGGEKLFF
-	-	TRBV5-1	TRBJ1-2	TGCGCCAGCAGCTCAGGCCCCAACTACTATGGCTACACCTTC	CASSSGPNYYGYTF
TRBD1	-	TRBV12-5	TRBJ1-1	TGTGCTAGTGGTTTGTGGAACCAGGGGGGCACTGAAGCTTTCTTT	CASGLWNQGGTEAFF
-	-	TRBV9	TRBJ1-3	TGTGCCAGCAGCCGGAAAAACGGGGACACCATATATTTT	CASSRKNGDTIYF
TRBD2	-	TRBV7-9	TRBJ2-3	TGTGCCAGCCTAGCGGGACGGGTTCTAGATACGCAGTATTTT	CASLAGRVLDTQYF
TRBD1	-	TRBV6-1	TRBJ1-2	TGTGCCAGCAGACTAGGACAGGGAGGAAACTATGGCTACACCTTC	CASRLGQGGNYGYTF
-	-	TRBV6-1	TRBJ1-4	TGTGCCAGCACCCCCAATCCCGGGAATGAAAAACTGTTTTTT	CASTPNPGNEKLFF
TRBD2	-	TRBV28	TRBJ2-1	TGTGCCAGCAGCCTACTAGCGGGAGAAAACAATGAGCAGTTCTTC	CASSLLAGENNEQFF